Detailed here is one TCR beta chain. As to time point: pre-sensitization, week 0. As for treatment: therapeutic diphenylcyclopropenone sensitization with weekly scalp DPC. Researchers extracted total RNA from unfractionated whole blood. The CDR3 extends over 15 amino acids. In germline, CDR1 is SGHRS, CDR2 YFSETQ. V lost 2 bases and J lost 5; bases outside the gene matches: 4. These data come from a study of human T cells and chemical hapten exposure. Looking at the study overall: Alopecia areata, totalis and universalis patients, mostly female, were included.

Via MiXCR, TCRdb re-called the RACE reads, giving one row per CDR3 protein. The table has tens of thousands of distinct CDR3 sequences, roughly 10% seen once. This receptor was identified in a man aged 40-49 years with alopecia areata. Some clones in this sample may be carry-over from other donors' samples. This sequence joins TRBV5-1 and TRBJ2-5, with 12 bases identical to TRBD2. This specimen consisted of whole blood, obtained in connection with sensitization to the hapten diphenylcyclopropenone (DPC). CDR3 bases: TGCGCCAGCAGCTTCGGACTAGCGGGATTGGAGACCCAGTACTTC. Residues: CASSFGLAGLETQYF. Full variable domain (remainder filled in from reference TRBV5-1 and TRBJ2-5): KAGVTQTPRYLIKTRGQQVTLSCSPISGHRSVSWYQQTPGQGLQFLFEYFSETQRNKGNFPGRFSGRQFSNSRSEMNVSTLELGDSALYLCASSFGLAGLETQYFGPGTRLLVL.